These T cell receptor beta chains were read from a single sample in a study of blood T cells in healthy people across ages. One entry per CDR3 protein, called by TCRdb with MiXCR from the 5' RACE reads. The profile shows about 640,000 distinct CDR3 sequences, under 70% of them singletons. Sequencing was done on a sample of blood. The source of these receptors is a man between 60 and 75 years old in good health. CDR3s include the opening cysteine and the closing phenylalanine or tryptophan. Each record gives: D gene, clone size, CDR3 length, V gene, J gene, CDR3 protein, CDR3 DNA. The D gene is left open where the match is weak. Size tells how often a clone was seen (once, few, many) or the class of an expanded clone, and some rows leave it out.

>NA|NA|14|TRBV7-2|TRBJ2-7
CASSLRRGPIEQYF
TGTGCCAGCAGCTTGAGACGGGGACCCATCGAGCAGTACTTC
>TRBD2|NA|15|TRBV7-2|TRBJ2-5
CASSLISGGRETQYF
TGTGCCAGCAGCTTAATAAGCGGGGGTCGAGAGACCCAGTACTTC
>TRBD2|NA|18|TRBV20-1|TRBJ2-3
CSAEKELAAGGPADTQYF
TGCAGTGCTGAGAAGGAGTTGGCGGCGGGGGGGCCAGCAGATACGCAGTATTTT
>NA|NA|16|TRBV3-1|TRBJ2-2
CASSQDYSPITGELFF
TGTGCCAGCAGCCAAGATTACAGTCCCATCACCGGGGAGCTGTTTTTT
>TRBD1|few|15|TRBV7-2|TRBJ1-2
CASSFQGGAKYGYTF
TGTGCCAGCAGCTTCCAAGGGGGCGCTAAATATGGCTACACCTTC
>TRBD1|NA|13|TRBV10-3|TRBJ2-1
CAISVSGGGEQFF
TGTGCCATCAGTGTCTCAGGGGGCGGGGAGCAGTTCTTC
>NA|few|15|TRBV25-1|TRBJ2-7
CASSEASGRTYEQYF
TGTGCCAGCAGTGAGGCCAGCGGGCGGACCTACGAGCAGTACTTC
>NA|NA|15|TRBV2|TRBJ2-3
CASSAFDSSTDTQYF
TGTGCCAGCAGTGCTTTCGATTCTAGCACAGATACGCAGTATTTT
>TRBD2|once|16|TRBV5-1|TRBJ2-3
CASSLESGGGTDTQYF
TGCGCCAGCAGCTTGGAGAGCGGGGGGGGCACAGATACGCAGTATTTT
>TRBD2|NA|16|TRBV15|TRBJ2-1
CATSRAGGGGYNEQFF
TGTGCCACCAGCAGAGCCGGCGGGGGGGGATACAATGAGCAGTTCTTC
>TRBD1|NA|16|TRBV7-2|TRBJ2-3
CASSLERTGRTDTQYF
TGTGCCAGCAGCTTAGAGCGGACAGGTCGCACAGATACGCAGTATTTT
>NA|NA|14|TRBV3-1|TRBJ2-2
CASRMSEGTGELFF
TGTGCCAGCAGGATGAGTGAGGGCACCGGGGAGCTGTTTTTT
>TRBD2|once|16|TRBV4-1|TRBJ2-1
CASSPRTSGNYNEQLF
TGCGCCAGCAGCCCGCGGACTAGCGGAAACTACAATGAGCAGTTATTC